This T cell receptor beta chain stems from a study of cytomegalovirus exposure and HLA in healthy donors. This clone occurred a few times. Libraries were prepared by immunoSEQ multiplex PCR; TCRdb keeps only in-frame clonotypes and omits some of them. Among just under 150,000 clones listed, roughly 89% were seen once. Germline V lookup: CDR1 WSHSY, CDR2 SAAADI. CDR3 length equals 14 residues. V lost 0 bases and J 10 bases, leaving 13 bases between the germline ends. The sequencing input was PBMCs. The receptor was derived from a young man in good health and CMV-seropositive. The chain has TRBV10-2 and TRBJ2-1; possible D gene TRBD2, 6 bases. The CDR3 spells CASSESPRLGEQFF. CDR3 nucleotide sequence: TGCGCCAGCAGTGAGTCGCCCAGACTAGGGGAGCAGTTCTTC.